This TCR beta chain was retrieved from a study of blood T cell repertoires in COVID-19. The germline V gene has CDR1 KGHSH and CDR2 LQKENI. Trimming left V 6 bases short and J 5 bases short, with 20 bases between. The CDR3 loop spans 16 amino acids. Sequencing used immunoSEQ multiplex PCR; TCRdb keeps in-frame clones, though not all of them. The sample gives 65,000 to 70,000 clones, more than 85% of which show up once; around 12% is in the top ten. The chain joins TRBV18 to TRBJ2-1, with D tentatively TRBD2 (6 bases). The receptor's source is a human donor with active COVID-19. The donor label of this sample is uncertain. Specimen: peripheral blood. This CDR3 is CASSPRTGGVDNEQFF. For the CDR3, the DNA is TGTGCCAGCTCCCCGAGGACGGGCGGGGTAGACAATGAGCAGTTCTTC.